The present T cell receptor (beta chain) was sequenced within a study of T cells in Graves' hyperthyroidism and ophthalmopathy. General study points: Most thyroid clonotypes expanded above 0.001 were also detected in blood.

Authors of the study amplified TCR beta CDR3 regions from RNA transcripts. HTBI primers drove first-round RT-PCR of the TCR CDR3. TCRdb reanalysed the multiplex PCR reads using MiXCR and keeps one entry per CDR3 protein. The table shows around 250,000 distinct CDR3 sequences, with approximately 23% occurring only once. Trimming took 4 bases from V and 7 from J; bases not matched to a gene: 16. Germline loops: CDR1 KGHDR, CDR2 SFDVKD. The CDR3 totals 17 residues. This clonotype was observed many times. The antigen remains undetermined. Sequenced material: blood. The rearrangement links TRBV24-1 to TRBJ2-3, with 7 bases aligning to TRBD1. The TCR originated in a woman in her forties with Graves' ophthalmopathy. CDR3 sequence (DNA): TGTGCCACCAGTGACCATAAACCGGGACAGCTGGGGAATACGCAGTATTTT. It translates to CATSDHKPGQLGNTQYF.